Listed below are T cell receptor beta chains from one sample, sequenced in a study of radiotherapy plus CTLA-4 blockade in lung cancer. Profiled with immunoSEQ multiplex PCR; TCRdb holds only in-frame clones, not every one. Of about 95,000 clones in the sample, 83% were seen once. This material consisted of peripheral blood, taken from a patient treated with radiotherapy plus ipilimumab. The receptors stem from a human donor with non-small cell lung cancer who had stable disease on radiotherapy plus ipilimumab. Both conserved end residues are part of each CDR3.

v_gene: TRBV9; j_gene: TRBJ1-6; CDR3aa: CASSAGQGAAPLHF
v_gene: TRBV11-2; j_gene: TRBJ1-1; CDR3aa: CASSRTPGSTLNTEAFF
v_gene: TRBV29-1; j_gene: TRBJ1-1; CDR3aa: CSVSRGTLGNTEAFF
v_gene: TRBV5-5; j_gene: TRBJ2-7; CDR3aa: CASSLAGHYEQYF
v_gene: TRBV27; j_gene: TRBJ2-7; CDR3aa: CATLLCEQYF
v_gene: TRBV7-9; j_gene: TRBJ2-5; CDR3aa: CASSSPSRGGVETQYF
v_gene: TRBV16; j_gene: TRBJ1-2; CDR3aa: CASSQSGTGVGYTF
v_gene: TRBV10-1; j_gene: TRBJ2-1; CDR3aa: CASGLAGVDEQFF
v_gene: TRBV2; j_gene: TRBJ2-4; CDR3aa: CASSAGGGDIQYF
v_gene: TRBV11-3; j_gene: TRBJ2-3; CDR3aa: CASSLGQGGGADTQYF
v_gene: TRBV18; j_gene: TRBJ1-1; CDR3aa: CASSPIMDTEAFF
v_gene: TRBV29-1; j_gene: TRBJ2-2; CDR3aa: CSVAGANTGELFF
v_gene: TRBV25-1; j_gene: TRBJ1-4; CDR3aa: CASSTAGTGGEKLFF
v_gene: TRBV19; j_gene: TRBJ1-2; CDR3aa: CASSIPGTGHGYTF
v_gene: TRBV4-1; j_gene: TRBJ2-5; CDR3aa: CASSRRLEETQYF
v_gene: TRBV5-1; j_gene: TRBJ2-7; CDR3aa: CASSFSPYEQYF
v_gene: TRBV18; j_gene: TRBJ1-4; CDR3aa: CASSLTQGRSNEKLFF
v_gene: TRBV30; j_gene: TRBJ1-6; CDR3aa: CAWTPSRGPNSPLHF
v_gene: TRBV27; j_gene: TRBJ2-7; CDR3aa: CASKPGQPRKSSYEQYF
v_gene: TRBV5-1; j_gene: TRBJ2-7; CDR3aa: CASSLREDYEQYF
v_gene: TRBV27; j_gene: TRBJ2-7; CDR3aa: CASSLAGTSTLEQYF
v_gene: TRBV29-1; j_gene: TRBJ2-7; CDR3aa: CSVPLGGGYEQYF
v_gene: TRBV19; j_gene: TRBJ2-7; CDR3aa: CASSMRGLANEQYF
v_gene: TRBV5-4; j_gene: TRBJ2-7; CDR3aa: CASSLGEAYEQYF
v_gene: TRBV28; j_gene: TRBJ2-7; CDR3aa: CASSSPGQGTYEQYF
v_gene: TRBV6-5; j_gene: TRBJ2-5; CDR3aa: CASSYAGRQETQYF
v_gene: TRBV2; j_gene: TRBJ2-1; CDR3aa: CASRPDGSSYNEQFF
v_gene: TRBV28; j_gene: TRBJ1-1; CDR3aa: CASRNTEAFF